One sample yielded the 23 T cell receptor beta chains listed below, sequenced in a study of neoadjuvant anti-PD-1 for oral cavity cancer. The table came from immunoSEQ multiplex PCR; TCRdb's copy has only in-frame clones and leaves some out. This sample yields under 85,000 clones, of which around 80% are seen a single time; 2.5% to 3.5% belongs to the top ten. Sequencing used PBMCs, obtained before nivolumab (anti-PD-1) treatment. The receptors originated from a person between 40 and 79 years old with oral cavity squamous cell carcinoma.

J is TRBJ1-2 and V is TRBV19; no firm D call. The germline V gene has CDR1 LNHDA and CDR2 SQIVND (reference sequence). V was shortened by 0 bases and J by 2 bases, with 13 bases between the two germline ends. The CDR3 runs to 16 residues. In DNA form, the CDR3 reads TGTGCCAGTAGTATAGATCCTGCGCTTAGCAACTATGGCTACACCTTC. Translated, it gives CASSIDPALSNYGYTF.

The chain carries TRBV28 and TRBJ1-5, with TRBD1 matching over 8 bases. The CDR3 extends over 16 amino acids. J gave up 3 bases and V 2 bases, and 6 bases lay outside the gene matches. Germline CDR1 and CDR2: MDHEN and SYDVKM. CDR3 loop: CASSLPQGAVNQPQHF. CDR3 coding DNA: TGTGCCAGCAGTTTACCCCAGGGGGCAGTCAATCAGCCCCAGCATTTT. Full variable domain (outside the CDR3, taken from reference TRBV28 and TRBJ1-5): DVKVTQSSRYLVKRTGEKVFLECVQDMDHENMFWYRQDPGLGLRLIYFSYDVKMKEKGDIPEGYSVSREKKERFSLILESASTNQTSMYLCASSLPQGAVNQPQHFGDGTRLSIL.

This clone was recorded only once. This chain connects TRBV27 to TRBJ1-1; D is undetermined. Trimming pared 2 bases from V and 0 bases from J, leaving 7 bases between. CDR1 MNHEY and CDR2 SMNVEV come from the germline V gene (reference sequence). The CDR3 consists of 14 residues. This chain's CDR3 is CASSLKPVNTEAFF. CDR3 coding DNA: TGTGCCAGCAGTTTAAAACCTGTGAACACTGAAGCTTTCTTT.

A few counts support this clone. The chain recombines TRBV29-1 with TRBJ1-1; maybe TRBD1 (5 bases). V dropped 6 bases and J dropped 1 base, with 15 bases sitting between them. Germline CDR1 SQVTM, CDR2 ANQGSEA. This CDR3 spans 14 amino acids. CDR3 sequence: CSVSGVPGNTEAFF. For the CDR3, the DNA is TGCAGCGTCTCGGGGGTTCCGGGGAACACTGAAGCTTTCTTT. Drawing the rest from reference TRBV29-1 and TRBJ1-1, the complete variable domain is SAVISQKPSRDICQRGTSLTIQCQVDSQVTMMFWYRQQPGQSLTLIATANQGSEATYESGFVIDKFPISRPNLTFSTLTVSNMSPEDSSIYLCSVSGVPGNTEAFFGQGTRLTVV.

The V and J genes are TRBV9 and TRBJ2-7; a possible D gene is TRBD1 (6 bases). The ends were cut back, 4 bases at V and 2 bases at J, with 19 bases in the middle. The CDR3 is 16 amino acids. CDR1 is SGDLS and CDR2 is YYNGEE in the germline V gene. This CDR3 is CASSKNYRVGTYEQYF. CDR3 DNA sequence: TGTGCCAGCAGCAAGAATTACAGGGTCGGAACCTACGAGCAGTACTTC. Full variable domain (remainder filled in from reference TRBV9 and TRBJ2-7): DSGVTQTPKHLITATGQRVTLRCSPRSGDLSVYWYQQSLDQGLQFLIQYYNGEERAKGNILERFSAQQFPDLHSELNLSSLELGDSALYFCASSKNYRVGTYEQYFGPGTRLTVT.

The DNA for the CDR3 is TGTGCCAGCAGCGTAGGGGGAGGCGGCTACGAGCAGTACTTC. Protein sequence: CASSVGGGGYEQYF. The rearrangement uses TRBV9 and TRBJ2-7; TRBD2 is a possible D gene (6 bases). The ends were cut back, 0 bases at V and 3 bases at J, with 10 bases in the middle. Germline V lookup: CDR1 SGDLS, CDR2 YYNGEE. CDR3 length equals 14 residues.

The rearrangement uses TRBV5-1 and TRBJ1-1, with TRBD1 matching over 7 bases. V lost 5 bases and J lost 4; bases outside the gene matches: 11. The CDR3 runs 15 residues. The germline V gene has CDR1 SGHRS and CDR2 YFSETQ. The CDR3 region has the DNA TGCGCCAGCAGATCGACACAGGGGCTCGTCACTGAAGCTTTCTTT. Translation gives CASRSTQGLVTEAFF.

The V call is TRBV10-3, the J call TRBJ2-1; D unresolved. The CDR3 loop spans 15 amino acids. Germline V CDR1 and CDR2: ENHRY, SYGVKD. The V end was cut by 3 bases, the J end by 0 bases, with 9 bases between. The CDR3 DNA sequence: TGTGCCATCAGTGAACAGATGAGCTCCTACAATGAGCAGTTCTTC. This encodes CAISEQMSSYNEQFF.

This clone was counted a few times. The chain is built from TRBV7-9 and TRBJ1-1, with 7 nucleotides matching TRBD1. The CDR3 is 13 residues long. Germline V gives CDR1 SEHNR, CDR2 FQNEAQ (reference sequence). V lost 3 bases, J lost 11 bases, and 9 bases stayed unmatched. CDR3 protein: CASSFGTASMAFF. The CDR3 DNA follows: TGTGCCAGCAGCTTTGGGACAGCGTCGATGGCTTTCTTT.

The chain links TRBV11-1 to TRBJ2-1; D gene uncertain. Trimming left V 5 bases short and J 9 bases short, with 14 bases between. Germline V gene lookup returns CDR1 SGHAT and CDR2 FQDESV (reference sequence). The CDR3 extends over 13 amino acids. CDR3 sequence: CASSRQLSGEQFF. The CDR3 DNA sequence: TGTGCCAGCAGCCGTCAGCTATCGGGTGAGCAGTTCTTC.

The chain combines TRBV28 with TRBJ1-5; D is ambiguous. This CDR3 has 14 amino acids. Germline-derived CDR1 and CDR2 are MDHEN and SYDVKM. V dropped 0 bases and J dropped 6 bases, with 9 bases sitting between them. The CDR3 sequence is CASSLWQDRQPQHF. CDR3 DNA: TGTGCCAGCAGTTTATGGCAGGACCGTCAGCCCCAGCATTTT.

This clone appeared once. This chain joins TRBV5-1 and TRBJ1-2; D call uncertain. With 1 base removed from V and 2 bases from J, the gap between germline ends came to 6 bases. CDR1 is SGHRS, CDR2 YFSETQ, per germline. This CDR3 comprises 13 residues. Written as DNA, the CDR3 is TGCGCCAGCAGCTTGTCAGAGAACTATGGCTACACCTTC. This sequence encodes CASSLSENYGYTF. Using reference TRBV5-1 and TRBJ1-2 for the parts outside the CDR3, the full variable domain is KAGVTQTPRYLIKTRGQQVTLSCSPISGHRSVSWYQQTPGQGLQFLFEYFSETQRNKGNFPGRFSGRQFSNSRSEMNVSTLELGDSALYLCASSLSENYGYTFGSGTRLTVV.

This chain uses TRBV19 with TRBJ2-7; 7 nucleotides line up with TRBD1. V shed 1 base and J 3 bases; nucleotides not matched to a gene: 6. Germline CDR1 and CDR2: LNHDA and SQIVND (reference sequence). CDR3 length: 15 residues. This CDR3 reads CASSIAPGQHYEQYF. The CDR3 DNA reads TGTGCCAGTAGTATAGCCCCGGGACAGCACTACGAGCAGTACTTC.

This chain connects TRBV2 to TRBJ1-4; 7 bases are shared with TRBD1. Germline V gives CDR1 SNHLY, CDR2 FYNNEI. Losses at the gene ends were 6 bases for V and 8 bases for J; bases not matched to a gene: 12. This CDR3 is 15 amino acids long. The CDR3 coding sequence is TGTGCCAGCAGCTCCACACAGGGGAGCAGGGAAAAACTGTTTTTT. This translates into CASSSTQGSREKLFF.

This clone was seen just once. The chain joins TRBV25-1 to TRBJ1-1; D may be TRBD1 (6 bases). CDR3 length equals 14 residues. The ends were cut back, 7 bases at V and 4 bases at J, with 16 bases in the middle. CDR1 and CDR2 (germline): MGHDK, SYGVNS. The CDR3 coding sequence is TGTGCCAGCAAGGGTGCCGGGACATCCACTGAAGCTTTCTTT. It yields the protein CASKGAGTSTEAFF.

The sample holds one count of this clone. CDR3 sequence: CSVELGTDGEKLFF. For the CDR3, the DNA is TGCAGCGTTGAACTGGGGACAGATGGAGAAAAACTGTTTTTT. V is TRBV29-1 and J is TRBJ1-4, with 7 bases aligning to TRBD1. The ends lost 2 bases at V and 8 bases at J; junction bases unmatched: 8. Germline V gene sequence: CDR1 SQVTM, CDR2 ANQGSEA. The CDR3 is made up of 14 amino acids.

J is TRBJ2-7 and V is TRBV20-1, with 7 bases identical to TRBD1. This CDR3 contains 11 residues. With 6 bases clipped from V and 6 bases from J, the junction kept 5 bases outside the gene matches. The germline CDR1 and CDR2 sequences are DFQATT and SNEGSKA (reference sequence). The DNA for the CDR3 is TGCAGTGCCCCACAGGGGAGCGAGCAGTACTTC. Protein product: CSAPQGSEQYF.

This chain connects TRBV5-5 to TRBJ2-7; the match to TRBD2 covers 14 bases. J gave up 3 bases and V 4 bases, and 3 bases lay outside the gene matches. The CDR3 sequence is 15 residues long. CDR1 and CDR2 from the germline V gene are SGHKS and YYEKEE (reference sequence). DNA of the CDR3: TGTGCCAGCAGCATGGGGACTAGCGGGAGCTACGAGCAGTACTTC. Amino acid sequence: CASSMGTSGSYEQYF.

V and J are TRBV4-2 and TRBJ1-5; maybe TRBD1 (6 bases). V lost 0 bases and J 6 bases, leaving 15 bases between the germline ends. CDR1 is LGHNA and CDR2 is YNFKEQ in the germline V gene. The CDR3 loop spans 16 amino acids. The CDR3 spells CASSQEAAGVSQPQHF. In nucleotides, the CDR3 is TGTGCCAGCAGCCAAGAAGCGGCAGGGGTTAGTCAGCCCCAGCATTTT.

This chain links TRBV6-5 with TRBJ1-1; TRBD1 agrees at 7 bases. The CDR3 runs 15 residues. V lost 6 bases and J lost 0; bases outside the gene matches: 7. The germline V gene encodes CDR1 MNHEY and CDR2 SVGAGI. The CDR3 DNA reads TGTGCCAGCAGACGCCCGGGGACAGTGAACACTGAAGCTTTCTTT. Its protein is CASRRPGTVNTEAFF.

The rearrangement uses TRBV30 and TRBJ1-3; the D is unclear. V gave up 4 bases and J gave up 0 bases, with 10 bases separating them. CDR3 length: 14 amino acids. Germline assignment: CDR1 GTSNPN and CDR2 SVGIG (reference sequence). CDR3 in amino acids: CAWNSGRSGNTIYF. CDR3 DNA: TGTGCCTGGAATTCTGGCCGCTCTGGAAACACCATATATTTT.

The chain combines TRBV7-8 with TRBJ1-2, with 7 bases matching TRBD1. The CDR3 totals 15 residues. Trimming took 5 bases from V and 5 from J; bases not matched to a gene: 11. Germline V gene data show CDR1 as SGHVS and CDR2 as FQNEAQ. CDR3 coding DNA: TGTGCCAGCAGCACCGGACAGGCTCGGAATTATGGCTACACCTTC. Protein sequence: CASSTGQARNYGYTF.

The CDR3 bases are TGTGCCAGCAGCTTATACATTAGGGCCCCTGAGGGCTACACCTTC. It translates to CASSLYIRAPEGYTF. The chain employs TRBV7-8 and TRBJ1-2; D gene uncertain. In germline, CDR1 is SGHVS, CDR2 FQNEAQ. There are 15 residues in the CDR3. Trimming stripped 2 bases from V and 8 bases from J, with 18 bases between.